This T cell receptor (beta chain) appears in the sequencing data of a study of brain T cells in children with intractable seizures (dated by TCRdb to the early 2020s). At the level of the whole study: Resected brain tissue from roughly 53 pediatric epilepsy surgery cases was first screened for immune gene transcripts using a NanoString immunology panel. Of the roughly 12 selected surgery cases, pre-surgery blood was also sequenced for eight, so four had brain tissue only.

CDR3 length: 17 amino acids, cysteine to phenylalanine. Only CDR3 DNA is held: 51 bases, read in frame from base 1. CDR1 and CDR2 were assigned from the germline V gene (reference sequence) as SSHAT and FNYEAQ. The junction shows trimming of 6 bases on V and 4 bases on J, plus 21 bases between the germline ends. As to this clone: Its recognized antigen is unknown. Within one base of it there is no much larger clone, and no base qualities were kept.

The time point label corresponds to: resected brain tissue, or blood drawn just prior to surgery. The surgery cases showing the highest brain T cell transcript signatures were chosen for TCR beta chain sequencing of brain tissue and, when available, of blood. Before surgery, patients had received at least one anti-epileptic drug. The TCR-sequenced patients were children whose drug-resistant epilepsy was caused by tuberous sclerosis complex, focal cortical dysplasia, Rasmussen encephalitis or hemimegalencephaly. The blood samples were collected right before the epilepsy surgery. The Monarch genomic DNA purification kit was used to extract bulk genomic DNA from unsorted brain tissue and whole blood. TCR beta chain sequences were generated from genomic DNA using the immunoSEQ assay. As for the authors' bioinformatics: CDR3 sequences not starting with the conserved framework cysteine at position 104 were manually removed. To get clonality, the normalized Shannon's Diversity Index was subtracted from one, giving values from 0 (maximal diversity) to 1 (oligoclonal). Chi-squared comparison-of-proportions tests assessed whether the same CDR3 differed in frequency between samples, such as brain versus blood. Public clonotypes were identified by searching immuneACCESS, and similarity to known antiviral clonotypes was assessed with the VDJdb browser. TCRdb took over this immuneACCESS table, retaining in-frame rearrangements with V and J assigned. Such tables are incomplete; in checked studies, under half of the missing clones stem from an unresolved V gene, and the remainder is unexplained. The DNA gave D and trimming, while V, J and clone size come from that table. The table for this sample lists just under 65,000 clones; about 96% of them were counted only once. The ten largest clones represent approximately 0.38% of the sample.

General conclusions and limits of the study: Sequencing depth differed between pre- and post-surgery blood, so clones missing from the pre-surgery sample may reflect undersampling. Viral specificity was inferred solely from CDR3 sequence similarity, and the HCMV serostatus of the patients was not known.

This receptor was identified in a boy under two years old with focal cortical dysplasia and intractable seizures. The sample was peripheral blood, taken at surgery. The chain is made from TRBV7-7 and TRBJ2-2, with TRBD2 as a weak D call on 6 bases. The DNA reads TGTGCCAGCAGGCGGTTATATACGGGAGCTGGCACCGGGGAGCTGTTTTTT. Protein translation: CASRRLYTGAGTGELFF.